The rows below give T cell receptor beta chains drawn from one sample of a study of OX40 agonist ivuxolimab in advanced cancers. Libraries were prepared by immunoSEQ multiplex PCR; TCRdb keeps only in-frame clonotypes and omits some of them. Here the sample spans over 70,000 clones, roughly 91% being singletons. This specimen consisted of CD4+ or CD8+ T cells sorted from blood, obtained in a trial of the OX40 agonist ivuxolimab. All receptors derive from an adult with an advanced solid tumor such as melanoma, head and neck, liver or kidney cancer. Both conserved end residues are part of each CDR3. A D gene is named only where the DNA matches it firmly. Expanded clones are given a class, and other clones once, few, many or no size at all.

v_gene	d_gene	abundance	j_gene	CDR3aa	CDR3nt
TRBV2	-	once	TRBJ1-4	CASSEGPGFGRPEEKLFF	TGTGCCAGCAGTGAGGGACCCGGATTCGGGCGACCCGAAGAAAAACTGTTTTTT
TRBV5-4	TRBD2	-	TRBJ2-1	CASSLAGLALNNEQFF	TGTGCCAGCAGCTTGGCGGGACTAGCGCTGAACAATGAGCAGTTCTTC
TRBV27	-	-	TRBJ2-7	CASSLAGTYYEQYF	TGTGCCAGCAGTCTCGCAGGGACGTACTACGAGCAGTACTTC
TRBV11-2	-	-	TRBJ1-4	CASRRGGNEKLFF	TGTGCCAGTAGAAGGGGAGGTAATGAAAAACTGTTTTTT
TRBV11-3	TRBD1	-	TRBJ1-1	CASSPRTGGVTEAFF	TGTGCCAGCAGCCCCAGGACAGGGGGCGTTACTGAAGCTTTCTTT
TRBV25-1	TRBD2	-	TRBJ2-3	CARKIAGGGADTQYF	TGTGCCAGGAAAATAGCGGGAGGCGGGGCAGATACGCAGTATTTT
TRBV4-1	-	-	TRBJ2-7	CASSQGVSGRVSYEQYF	TGCGCCAGCAGCCAAGGGGTCTCGGGCAGGGTGTCCTACGAGCAGTACTTC
TRBV6-5	-	-	TRBJ1-2	CASSYGQSYGYTF	TGTGCCAGCAGCTATGGACAGAGCTATGGCTACACCTTC
TRBV4-3	TRBD2	-	TRBJ2-7	CASSPRASGSYEQYF	TGCGCCAGCAGCCCCCGGGCTAGCGGCTCCTACGAGCAGTACTTC
TRBV30	-	-	TRBJ2-5	CAWSTDQETQYF	TGTGCCTGGAGTACAGACCAAGAGACCCAGTACTTC
TRBV5-6	-	-	TRBJ2-7	CASSWDFNYEQYF	TGTGCCAGCAGTTGGGACTTTAACTACGAGCAGTACTTC
TRBV27	-	-	TRBJ2-5	CASSLLGPGETQYF	TGTGCCAGCAGCTTGTTGGGACCAGGGGAGACCCAGTACTTC
TRBV15	TRBD2	-	TRBJ2-7	CATSRDSLAGGVHEQYF	TGTGCCACCAGCAGAGATAGCCTAGCGGGAGGGGTGCACGAGCAGTACTTC
TRBV9	-	-	TRBJ2-7	CASSVGQGSPYEQYF	TGTGCCAGCAGCGTAGGCCAGGGCTCTCCCTACGAGCAGTACTTC
TRBV4-1	-	-	TRBJ1-2	CASSQGGNYGYTF	TGCGCCAGCAGCCAAGGGGGAAACTATGGCTACACCTTC
TRBV19	-	-	TRBJ2-1	CASSIVASEGYNEQFF	TGTGCCAGTAGTATAGTGGCTAGCGAGGGATACAATGAGCAGTTCTTC
TRBV19	-	-	TRBJ1-5	CASNSGYYQPQHF	TGTGCCAGTAATTCAGGGTACTATCAGCCCCAGCATTTT
TRBV7-6	TRBD1	-	TRBJ1-3	CASSLEGTGGAGNTIYF	TGTGCCAGCAGCTTAGAGGGGACAGGGGGAGCTGGAAACACCATATATTTT
TRBV9	-	once	TRBJ2-7	CASSVGGTSPYEQYF	TGTGCCAGCAGCGTAGGGGGGACCTCCCCTTACGAGCAGTACTTC
TRBV27	-	-	TRBJ1-1	CASSLSTSNTEAFF	TGTGCCAGCAGTTTATCGACGTCGAACACTGAAGCTTTCTTT
TRBV6-1	TRBD1	-	TRBJ2-7	CASSDPGTGRITYEQYF	TGTGCCAGCAGTGACCCTGGGACAGGACGAATAACCTACGAGCAGTACTTC
TRBV7-9	-	-	TRBJ2-2	CASSFHRDNTGELFF	TGTGCCAGCAGCTTCCACCGGGACAACACCGGGGAGCTGTTTTTT
TRBV4-1	-	-	TRBJ2-7	CASSQVQDSAEQYF	TGCGCCAGCAGCCAAGTTCAGGACAGCGCCGAGCAGTACTTC
TRBV27	-	once	TRBJ1-3	CASSLSPSSGNTIYF	TGTGCCAGCAGTTTATCGCCGAGCTCTGGAAACACCATATATTTT
TRBV7-9	TRBD1	-	TRBJ1-2	CASGLTLREGANYGYTF	TGTGCCAGCGGGTTAACCCTTAGGGAGGGGGCAAACTATGGCTACACCTTC
TRBV27	-	-	TRBJ2-7	CASSFKYEQYF	TGTGCCAGCAGTTTTAAGTACGAGCAGTACTTC
TRBV6-6	TRBD1	-	TRBJ1-4	CASSYPQGAIGEKLFF	TGTGCCAGCAGTTACCCCCAGGGGGCGATAGGGGAAAAACTGTTTTTT
TRBV1	-	-	TRBJ1-5	CTSSQDHRKGYSNQPQHF	TGCACCAGCAGCCAAGACCACAGGAAGGGCTATAGCAATCAGCCCCAGCATTTT
TRBV9	-	-	TRBJ2-1	CASSPGLKANPYNEQFF	TGTGCCAGCTCCCCGGGGTTGAAGGCAAACCCCTACAATGAGCAGTTCTTC
TRBV28	TRBD1	-	TRBJ1-4	CASSLSQGATNEKLFF	TGTGCCAGCAGTTTATCCCAGGGGGCAACTAATGAAAAACTGTTTTTT
TRBV21-1	-	-	TRBJ1-2	CASSEEEGCYTF	TGTGCCAGCAGCGAAGAAGAGGGGTGCTACACCTTC
TRBV11-2	-	-	TRBJ2-1	CASSSPAEQFF	TGTGCCAGCAGCTCCCCGGCCGAGCAGTTCTTC
TRBV11-2	TRBD1	-	TRBJ2-7	CASSHSGTGVYEQYF	TGTGCCAGCAGCCACTCCGGGACAGGGGTGTACGAGCAGTACTTC
TRBV6-5	-	-	TRBJ2-5	CASTNGPQETQYF	TGTGCCAGCACTAATGGGCCGCAAGAGACCCAGTACTTC
TRBV27	TRBD2	many	TRBJ2-3	CASSPGTSGSDTQYF	TGTGCCAGCAGTCCCGGGACTAGCGGTTCAGATACGCAGTATTTT
TRBV5-1	TRBD1	-	TRBJ2-7	CASSLDRGSYEQYF	TGCGCCAGCAGCTTGGACAGGGGATCCTACGAGCAGTACTTC
TRBV5-1	TRBD1	-	TRBJ1-1	CASSPPGQGNTEAFF	TGCGCCAGCAGCCCGCCGGGACAGGGGAACACTGAAGCTTTCTTT
TRBV27	TRBD2	-	TRBJ2-5	CASSFVAGGPQETQYF	TGTGCCAGCAGTTTCGTAGCGGGGGGGCCCCAAGAGACCCAGTACTTC
TRBV29-1	-	-	TRBJ1-3	CSVEGGQGPGDTIYF	TGCAGCGTTGAAGGGGGTCAGGGCCCGGGAGACACCATATATTTT
TRBV28	-	-	TRBJ1-1	CASSFTGGAEAFF	TGTGCCAGCAGTTTCACTGGAGGAGCTGAAGCTTTCTTT
TRBV5-6	TRBD1	-	TRBJ2-3	CASSLARQGVIGDTQYF	TGTGCCAGCAGCTTGGCCCGACAGGGGGTGATTGGAGATACGCAGTATTTT
TRBV7-3	TRBD2	-	TRBJ2-5	CASSLFATSGRDDQETQYF	TGTGCCAGCAGCTTATTTGCGACTAGCGGGAGGGATGACCAAGAGACCCAGTACTTC
TRBV4-3	-	-	TRBJ2-7	CASSQDSRNHYEQYF	TGCGCCAGCAGCCAAGATTCTCGAAACCACTACGAGCAGTACTTC
TRBV27	-	-	TRBJ2-2	CASRAGSNTGELFF	TGTGCCAGCAGGGCAGGGTCGAACACCGGGGAGCTGTTTTTT
TRBV7-2	-	-	TRBJ1-1	CASRLRGGLNTEAFF	TGTGCCAGCAGGTTGCGCGGGGGCTTGAACACTGAAGCTTTCTTT